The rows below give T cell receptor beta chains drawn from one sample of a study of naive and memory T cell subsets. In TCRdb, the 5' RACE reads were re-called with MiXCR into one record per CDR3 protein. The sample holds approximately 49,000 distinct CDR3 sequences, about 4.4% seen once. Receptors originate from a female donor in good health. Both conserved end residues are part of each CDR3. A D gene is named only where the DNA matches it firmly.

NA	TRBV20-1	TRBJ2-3	CSARLGAGADTQYF
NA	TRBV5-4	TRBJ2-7	CASSLEGGNAYEQYF
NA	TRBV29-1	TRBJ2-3	CSVSEQGTDTQYF
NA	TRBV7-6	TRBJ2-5	CASSLGELTAKETQYF
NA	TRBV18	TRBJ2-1	CASSPRTGNNEQFF
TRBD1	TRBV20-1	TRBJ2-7	CSATDPGQSSYEQYF
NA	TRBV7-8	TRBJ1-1	CASSLVAQAITEAFF
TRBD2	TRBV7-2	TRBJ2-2	CASSLAPGLAGGGTGELFF
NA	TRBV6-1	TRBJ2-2	CASRQGFGELFF
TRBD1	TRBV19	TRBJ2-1	CASKGTGVRNEQFF
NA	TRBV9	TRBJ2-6	CASSEGMGSPGANVLTF
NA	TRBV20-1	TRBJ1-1	CSARTARGSEAFF
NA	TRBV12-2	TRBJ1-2	CASRQSNPLYGDTF
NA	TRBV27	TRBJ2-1	CASRGYGLDEQFF
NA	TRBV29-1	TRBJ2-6	CSVLDTAGANVLTF
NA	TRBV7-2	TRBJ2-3	CASSLSTDTQYF
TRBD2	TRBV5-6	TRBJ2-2	CASSLENLAGTGELFF
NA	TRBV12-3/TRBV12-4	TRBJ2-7	CASSSRLGSGEQYF
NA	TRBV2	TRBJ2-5	CASSDRDPQYF
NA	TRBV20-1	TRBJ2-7	CSARDGPAYEQYF
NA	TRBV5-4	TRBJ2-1	CASSSSGGKKSWSEQFF
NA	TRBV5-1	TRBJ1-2	CASSLEGNSGYGYTF
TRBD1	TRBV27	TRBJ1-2	CASSSDRAYGYTF
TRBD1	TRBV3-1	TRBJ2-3	CASSQAHRGRTDTQYF
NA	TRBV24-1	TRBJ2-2	CATSDKANTGELFF
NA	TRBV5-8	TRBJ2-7	CASRPPSGEPNEQYF
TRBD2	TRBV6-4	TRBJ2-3	CASSVKRESTDTQYF
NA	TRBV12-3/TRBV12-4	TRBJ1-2	CASTNYDTFANYGYTF
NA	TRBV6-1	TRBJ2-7	CASSDVRGYEQYF
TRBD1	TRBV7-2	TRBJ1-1	CASSSRQGRNTEAFF
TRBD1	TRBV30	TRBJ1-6	CAWRRQGDNSPLHF
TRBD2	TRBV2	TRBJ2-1	CASRVSGNYNEQFF
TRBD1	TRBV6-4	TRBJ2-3	CASSDRGQADTQYF
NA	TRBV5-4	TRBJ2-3	CASSSRSLTDTQYF
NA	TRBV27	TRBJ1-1	CASILRGGVTEAFF
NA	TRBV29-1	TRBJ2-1	CSVDGPYNEQFF
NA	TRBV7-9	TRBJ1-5	CASSLANQPQHF
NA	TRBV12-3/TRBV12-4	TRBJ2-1	CASSYDLRIGSSYNEQFF
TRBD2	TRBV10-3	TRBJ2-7	CAIGTTRIYEQYF
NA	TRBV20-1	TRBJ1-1	CSASSGNTEAFF
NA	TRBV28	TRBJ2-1	CASSSGQGSYNEQFF
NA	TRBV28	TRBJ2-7	CASSERGTLYEQYF
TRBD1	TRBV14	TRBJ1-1	CASSPRTGGWTEAFF
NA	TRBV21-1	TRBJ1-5	CASSKVKFRGGNQPQHF
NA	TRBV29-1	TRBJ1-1	CSVPEPNTEAFF
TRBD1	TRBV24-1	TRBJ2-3	CATTGGSSTDTQYF
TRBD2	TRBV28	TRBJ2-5	CASSQGLKETQYF
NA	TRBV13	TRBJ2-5	CASSPRTSLQETQYF
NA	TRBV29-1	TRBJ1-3	CSVITPGNTIYF
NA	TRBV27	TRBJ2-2	CASSWGRQGPNTGELFF
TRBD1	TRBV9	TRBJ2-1	CASSFRQGEYNEQFF
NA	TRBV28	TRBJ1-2	CASSLLGPGGYTF
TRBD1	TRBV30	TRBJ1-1	CAWDMGQGHTEAFF
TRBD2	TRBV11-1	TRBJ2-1	CASSFLAGGVGNEQFF